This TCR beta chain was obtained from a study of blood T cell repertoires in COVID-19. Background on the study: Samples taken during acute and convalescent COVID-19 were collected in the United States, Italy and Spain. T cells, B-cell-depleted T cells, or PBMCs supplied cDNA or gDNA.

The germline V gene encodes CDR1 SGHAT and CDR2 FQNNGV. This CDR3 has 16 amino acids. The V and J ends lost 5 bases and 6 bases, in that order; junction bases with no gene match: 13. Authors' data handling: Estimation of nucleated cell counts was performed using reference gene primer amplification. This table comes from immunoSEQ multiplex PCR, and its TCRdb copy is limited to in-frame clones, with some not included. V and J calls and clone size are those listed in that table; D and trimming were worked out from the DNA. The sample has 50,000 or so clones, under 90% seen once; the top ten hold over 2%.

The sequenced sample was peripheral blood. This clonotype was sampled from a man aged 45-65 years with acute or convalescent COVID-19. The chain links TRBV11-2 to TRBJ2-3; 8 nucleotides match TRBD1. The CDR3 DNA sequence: TGTGCCAGCAGCCCGGGATGGGCAGGGGGCGGTGATACGCAGTATTTT. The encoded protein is CASSPGWAGGGDTQYF. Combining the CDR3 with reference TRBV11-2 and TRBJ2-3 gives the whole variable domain EAGVAQSPRYKIIEKRQSVAFWCNPISGHATLYWYQQILGQGPKLLIQFQNNGVVDDSQLPKDRFSAERLKGVDSTLKIQPAKLEDSAVYLCASSPGWAGGGDTQYFGPGTRLTVL.